Following are 18 T cell receptor beta chains from one sample sequenced in a study of T cell responses to AZD1222 COVID-19 vaccine. Sequenced by immunoSEQ multiplex PCR; TCRdb stores in-frame clones only, minus some. Of 100,000 or so clones in the sample, less than 90% were seen once. Sample: peripheral blood, taken on day 0 of AZD1222 vaccination. The receptors originated from an adult in good health.

V is TRBV5-6 and J is TRBJ1-4; D not resolved. Looked up from germline, CDR1 is SGHDT and CDR2 is YYEEEE. Trimming left V 2 bases short and J 0 bases short, with 8 bases between. The CDR3 has 15 amino acids. Here the CDR3 reads CASSLLGPTNEKLFF. The CDR3 DNA reads TGTGCCAGCAGCTTATTGGGTCCAACTAATGAAAAACTGTTTTTT.

This chain connects TRBV27 to TRBJ1-1, with 10 positions matching TRBD1. The CDR3 covers 17 residues. Trimming at V came to 8 bases and at J to 3 bases, leaving 15 bases not matched to a gene. Germline V gives CDR1 MNHEY, CDR2 SMNVEV (reference sequence). CDR3 sequence: CASSLNRGQGIDTEAFF. In DNA form, the CDR3 reads TGTGCCAGCTCTTTAAACCGGGGACAGGGGATTGACACTGAAGCTTTCTTT.

The chain combines TRBV2 with TRBJ1-6; D gene ambiguous. Germline loops: CDR1 SNHLY, CDR2 FYNNEI. V lost 10 bases, J lost 0 bases, and 13 bases lay in between. The CDR3 loop spans 15 amino acids. CDR3: CATEAGYSYNSPLHF. DNA of the CDR3: TGTGCCACCGAGGCGGGGTACTCCTATAATTCACCCCTCCACTTT.

The genes are TRBV7-8 and TRBJ2-1; no definite D call. The CDR3 length is 12 residues. The V and J ends lost 4 bases and 5 bases respectively, with 6 bases between them. From germline, CDR1 is SGHVS and CDR2 FQNEAQ. The CDR3 DNA is TGTGCCAGCAGCTCTCCAAACAATGAGCAGTTCTTC. It specifies CASSSPNNEQFF.

This chain joins TRBV2 and TRBJ2-7; D might be TRBD1 or TRBD2, each matching 6 bases. Between the trimmed V and J ends, which lost 2 bases and 2 bases, there was a span of 10 bases. This CDR3 has 14 amino acids. The germline gives CDR1 SNHLY, CDR2 FYNNEI. The DNA of the CDR3 is TGTGCCAGCAGTGAAAGGGGGGCCGCCTACGAGCAGTACTTC. This codes for CASSERGAAYEQYF.

A few counts support this clone. V usage is TRBV6-5 and J usage is TRBJ2-5; D perhaps matches TRBD2 (6 bases). CDR3 length: 15 amino acids. The V and J ends lost 5 bases and 3 bases respectively, with 16 bases between them. CDR1 and CDR2 from the germline V gene are MNHEY and SVGAGI. The CDR3 is CASSKEGTAKETQYF. The CDR3 DNA follows: TGTGCCAGCAGTAAGGAAGGGACTGCGAAAGAGACCCAGTACTTC.

This CDR3 is CASSLGAGPQDTQYF. The DNA for the CDR3 is TGTGCCAGCAGTTTAGGGGCGGGACCTCAAGATACGCAGTATTTT. This rearrangement joins TRBV28 to TRBJ2-3; a weak D match, TRBD2 (6 bases). The germline CDR1 and CDR2 sequences are MDHEN and SYDVKM. The CDR3 extends over 15 amino acids. V lost 2 bases and J lost 5, with 14 bases in between.

V and J are TRBV7-9 and TRBJ2-2; TRBD1 matches at 12 bases. This CDR3 is built from 18 residues. V shed 3 bases and J 3 bases; nucleotides not matched to a gene: 8. In germline, CDR1 is SEHNR, CDR2 FQNEAQ (reference sequence). The CDR3 nucleotides read TGTGCCAGCAGCTTTACGACGGGACAGGGGGCGGACACCGGGGAGCTGTTTTTT. Its protein product is CASSFTTGQGADTGELFF.

This rearrangement joins TRBV6-6 to TRBJ1-5; D gene ambiguous. This CDR3 has 13 residues. The germline V gene has CDR1 MNHNY and CDR2 SVGAGI (reference sequence). V was shortened by 9 bases and J by 4 bases, with 13 bases between the two germline ends. The DNA of the CDR3 is TGTGCCAGTAACACCCTTTGGAATCAGCCCCAGCATTTT. Protein product: CASNTLWNQPQHF.

V is TRBV30 and J is TRBJ1-3; the D is unclear. The CDR3 is 11 residues long. Trimming took off 1 base at V and 7 bases at J, with 5 bases between the two ends. Germline V gene sequence: CDR1 GTSNPN, CDR2 SVGIG (reference sequence). The CDR3 nucleotides read TGTGCCTGGAGTGCCGGCAACACCATATATTTT. It codes for CAWSAGNTIYF.

CDR3 nucleotide sequence: TGTGCCAGCAGCCAAGTAGGTGGCTATGGCTACACCTTC. This encodes CASSQVGGYGYTF. The V call is TRBV14, the J call TRBJ1-2; D call uncertain. V was pared by 1 base and J by 4 bases, with 7 bases between. Germline V lookup: CDR1 SGHDN, CDR2 FVKESK. The CDR3 contains 13 residues.

The chain links TRBV6-2 or TRBV6-3 to TRBJ2-5, with D perhaps TRBD2 (5 bases). CDR1 is MNHEY, CDR2 SVGEGT, per germline. Trimming removed 1 base from V and 4 bases from J, with 13 bases in between. The CDR3 spans 15 residues. The CDR3 coding sequence is TGTGCCAGCAGTTACTGGCCTGAGGAGGCAGAGACCCAGTACTTC. Its translation is CASSYWPEEAETQYF.

This rearrangement joins TRBV10-1 to TRBJ2-3; 7 bases line up with TRBD2. The CDR3 runs to 13 residues. The junction had 2 bases not matched to a gene; V was cut back by 3 bases and J by 5 bases. Germline lookup yields CDR1 WNHNN and CDR2 SYGVQD (reference sequence). This CDR3 reads CASSDSSGDTQYF. The DNA of the CDR3 is TGCGCCAGCAGTGATTCTAGCGGAGATACGCAGTATTTT.

The V gene is TRBV4-1, the J gene TRBJ1-2; D unresolved. Germline V gene data show CDR1 as MGHRA and CDR2 as YSYEKL. CDR3 size: 17 residues. Trimming removed 2 bases from V and 2 bases from J, with 18 bases in between. The CDR3 loop is CASSQFGQRLSNYGYTF. The CDR3 DNA sequence: TGCGCCAGCAGCCAATTCGGGCAGAGGCTTTCCAACTATGGCTACACCTTC.

Only one count was recorded for this clone. V is TRBV6-2 or TRBV6-3 and J is TRBJ2-7; D uncertain. This CDR3 spans 13 amino acids. The germline V and J ends were trimmed by 2 bases and 4 bases, with 9 bases remaining between them. Germline V gives CDR1 MNHEY, CDR2 SVGEGT. The CDR3 loop is CASSYGPSYEQYF. In nucleotides, the CDR3 is TGTGCCAGCAGTTACGGTCCGTCTTACGAGCAGTACTTC.

The chain carries TRBV7-2 and TRBJ1-2; no clear D. Trimming pared 1 base from V and 1 base from J, leaving 7 bases between. The length of the CDR3 is 14 residues. CDR1 and CDR2 (germline): SGHTA, FQGNSA. The CDR3 loop is CASSLGAHNYGYTF. DNA of the CDR3: TGTGCCAGCAGCTTAGGCGCGCATAACTATGGCTACACCTTC.

The chain recombines TRBV7-3 with TRBJ1-6, with D possibly TRBD1 on 5 matching bases. Germline CDR1 SGHTA, CDR2 FQGTGA. Trimming shortened V by 5 bases and J by 7 bases, and 18 bases separated the two germline ends. CDR3 length equals 16 residues. The chain's CDR3 is CASSNLGRRPNSPLHF. The CDR3 DNA reads TGTGCCAGCAGCAACCTGGGACGGAGGCCCAATTCACCCCTCCACTTT.

The gene calls are TRBV7-2 and TRBJ2-1; perhaps TRBD2 as D (6 bases). CDR1 is SGHTA and CDR2 is FQGNSA in the germline V gene. Trimming shortened V by 2 bases and J by 6 bases, and 14 bases separated the two germline ends. The CDR3 is made up of 15 amino acids. Written as DNA, the CDR3 is TGTGCCAGCAGCTTACGACCCTCACTAGCCAATGAGCAGTTCTTC. Its protein is CASSLRPSLANEQFF.